The 2 T cell receptor beta chains listed next were all sequenced from one sample in a study of regulatory T cells in long-lasting Graves disease. Described time point: newly diagnosed GD, antithyroid drugs for less than 3 months. With RNA extracted from PBMCs as input, the TCR library was made. Libraries of TCR beta came from iRepertoire HTBI primers plus Arm-PCR of CDR3 regions. TCRdb redid the calling of the multiplex PCR reads with MiXCR, one entry per CDR3 protein. Of a few hundred thousand distinct CDR3 sequences listed, roughly 15% are singletons. These records were also assigned to another study, of T cells in Graves' hyperthyroidism and ophthalmopathy.

The specimen comprised peripheral blood mononuclear cells (PBMCs), sampled at new diagnosis, from a patient treated with antithyroid drugs. Receptors were obtained from a woman between 40 and 50 years old with Graves disease.

The table lists this clonotype with many counts. This chain uses TRBV7-2 with TRBJ2-7, with D unresolved. Looked up from germline, CDR1 is SGHTA and CDR2 is FQGNSA. There are 18 residues in the CDR3. V was shortened by 1 base and J by 3 bases, with 22 bases between the two germline ends. This chain's CDR3 is CASSLDLSGRDLIYEQYF. In DNA form, the CDR3 reads TGTGCCAGCAGCTTAGATTTAAGTGGCCGAGATCTGATCTACGAGCAGTACTTC.

This clonotype was observed a few times. The chain recombines TRBV15 with TRBJ2-5, with TRBD1 identical over 10 bases. Germline V CDR1 and CDR2: LNHNV, YYDKDF (reference sequence). The CDR3 is 14 amino acids. J was trimmed by 4 bases and V by 7 bases; bases with no gene match: 6. This CDR3 is CATKRQGAGETQYF. The CDR3 DNA sequence: TGTGCCACCAAACGACAGGGGGCTGGAGAGACCCAGTACTTC.